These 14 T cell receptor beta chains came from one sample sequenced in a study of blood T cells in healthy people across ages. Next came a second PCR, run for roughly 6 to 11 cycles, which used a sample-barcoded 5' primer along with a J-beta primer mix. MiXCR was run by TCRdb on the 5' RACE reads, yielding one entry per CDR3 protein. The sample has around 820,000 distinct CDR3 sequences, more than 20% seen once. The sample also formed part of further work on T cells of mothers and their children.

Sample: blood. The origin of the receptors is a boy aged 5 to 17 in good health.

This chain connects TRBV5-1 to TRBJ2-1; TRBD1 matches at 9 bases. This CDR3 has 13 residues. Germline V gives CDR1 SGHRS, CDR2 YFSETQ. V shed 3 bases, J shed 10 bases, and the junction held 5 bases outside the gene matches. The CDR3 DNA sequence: TGCGCCAGCAGCTCCGGACAGGGGAACGAGCAGTTCTTC. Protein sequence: CASSSGQGNEQFF.

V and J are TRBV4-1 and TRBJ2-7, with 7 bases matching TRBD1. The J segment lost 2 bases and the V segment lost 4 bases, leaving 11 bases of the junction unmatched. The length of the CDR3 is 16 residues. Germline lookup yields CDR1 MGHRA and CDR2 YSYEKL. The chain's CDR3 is CASSPQVAGGTYEQYF. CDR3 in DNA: TGCGCCAGCAGCCCCCAGGTGGCAGGGGGTACCTACGAGCAGTACTTC.

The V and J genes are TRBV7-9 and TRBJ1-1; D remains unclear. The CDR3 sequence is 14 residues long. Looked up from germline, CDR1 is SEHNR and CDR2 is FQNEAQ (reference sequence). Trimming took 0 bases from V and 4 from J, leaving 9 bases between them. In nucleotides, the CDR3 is TGTGCCAGCAGCTTAGCGGCCACTATCACTGAAGCTTTCTTT. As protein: CASSLAATITEAFF. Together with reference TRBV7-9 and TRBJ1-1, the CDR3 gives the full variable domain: DTGVSQNPRHKITKRGQNVTFRCDPISEHNRLYWYRQTLGQGPEFLTYFQNEAQLEKSRLLSDRFSAERPKGSFSTLEIQRTEQGDSAMYLCASSLAATITEAFFGQGTRLTVV.

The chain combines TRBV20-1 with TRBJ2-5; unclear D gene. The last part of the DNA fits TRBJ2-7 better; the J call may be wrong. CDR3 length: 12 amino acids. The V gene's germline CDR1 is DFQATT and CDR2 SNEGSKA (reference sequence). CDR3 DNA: TGCAGTGCTAGTTCGCATAGCTACGAGCAGTACTTC. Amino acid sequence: CSASSHSYEQYF.

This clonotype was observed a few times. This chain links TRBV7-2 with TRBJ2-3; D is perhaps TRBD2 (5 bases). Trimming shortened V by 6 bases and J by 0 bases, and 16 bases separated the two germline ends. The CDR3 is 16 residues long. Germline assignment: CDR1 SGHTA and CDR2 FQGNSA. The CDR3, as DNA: TGTGCCAGCAGATTTAAGCGGATTTCAAGCACAGATACGCAGTATTTT. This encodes CASRFKRISSTDTQYF.

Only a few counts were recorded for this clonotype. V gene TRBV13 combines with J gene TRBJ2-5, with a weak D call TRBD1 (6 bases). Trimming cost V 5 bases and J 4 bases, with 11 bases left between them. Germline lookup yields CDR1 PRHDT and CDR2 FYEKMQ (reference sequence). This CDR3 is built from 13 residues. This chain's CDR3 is CASSGTDRETQYF. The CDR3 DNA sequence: TGTGCCAGCAGCGGGACGGACAGAGAGACCCAGTACTTC.

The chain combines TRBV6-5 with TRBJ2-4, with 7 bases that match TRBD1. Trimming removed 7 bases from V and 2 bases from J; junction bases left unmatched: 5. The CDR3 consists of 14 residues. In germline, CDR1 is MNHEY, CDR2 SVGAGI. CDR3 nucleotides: TGTGCCAGCAAACAGGGGAGTTCCAAAAACATTCAGTACTTC. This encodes CASKQGSSKNIQYF.

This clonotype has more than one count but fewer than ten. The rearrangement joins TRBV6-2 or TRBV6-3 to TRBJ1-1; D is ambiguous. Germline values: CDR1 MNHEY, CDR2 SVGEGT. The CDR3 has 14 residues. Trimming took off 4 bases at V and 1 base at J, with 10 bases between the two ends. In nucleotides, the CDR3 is TGTGCCAGCAGTTTTTCAGGCGGGAACACTGAAGCTTTCTTT. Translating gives CASSFSGGNTEAFF.

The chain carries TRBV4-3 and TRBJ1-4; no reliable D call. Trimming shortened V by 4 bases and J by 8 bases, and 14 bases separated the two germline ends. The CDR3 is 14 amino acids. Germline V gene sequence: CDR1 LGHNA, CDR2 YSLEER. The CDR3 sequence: CASSLGFLGEKLFF. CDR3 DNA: TGCGCCAGCAGCCTCGGTTTCCTTGGGGAAAAACTGTTTTTT.

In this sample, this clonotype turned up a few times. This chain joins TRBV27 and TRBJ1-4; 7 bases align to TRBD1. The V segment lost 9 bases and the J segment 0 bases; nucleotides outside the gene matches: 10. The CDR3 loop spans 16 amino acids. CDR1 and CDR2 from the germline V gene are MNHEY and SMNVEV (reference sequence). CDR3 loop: CASGTAHGATNEKLFF. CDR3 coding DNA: TGTGCCAGTGGGACAGCCCATGGGGCAACTAATGAAAAACTGTTTTTT.

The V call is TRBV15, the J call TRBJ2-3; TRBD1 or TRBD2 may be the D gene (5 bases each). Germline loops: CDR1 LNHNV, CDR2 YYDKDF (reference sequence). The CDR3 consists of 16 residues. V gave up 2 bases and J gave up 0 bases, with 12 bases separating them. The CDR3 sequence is CATSRSGRGSTDTQYF. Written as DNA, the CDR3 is TGTGCCACCAGCAGATCGGGACGGGGTAGCACAGATACGCAGTATTTT.

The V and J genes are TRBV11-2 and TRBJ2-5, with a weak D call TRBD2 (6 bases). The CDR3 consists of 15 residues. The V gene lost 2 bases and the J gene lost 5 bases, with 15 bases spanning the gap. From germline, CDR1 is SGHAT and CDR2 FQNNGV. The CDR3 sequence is CASSLKGEAVETQYF. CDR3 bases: TGTGCCAGCAGCTTAAAAGGGGAGGCGGTGGAGACCCAGTACTTC.

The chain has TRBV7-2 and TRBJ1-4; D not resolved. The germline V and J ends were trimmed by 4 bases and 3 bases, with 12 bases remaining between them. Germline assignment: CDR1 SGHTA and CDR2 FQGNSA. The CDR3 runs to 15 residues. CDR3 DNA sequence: TGTGCCAGCAGCTCTCGAGGGCCATCTAATGAAAAACTGTTTTTT. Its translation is CASSSRGPSNEKLFF.

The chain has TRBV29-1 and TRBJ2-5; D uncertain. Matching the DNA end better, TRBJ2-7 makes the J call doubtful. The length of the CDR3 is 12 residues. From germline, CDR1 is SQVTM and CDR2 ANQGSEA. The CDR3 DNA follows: TGCAGCGTTTCGACGGACTCCTACGAGCAGTACTTC. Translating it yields CSVSTDSYEQYF.